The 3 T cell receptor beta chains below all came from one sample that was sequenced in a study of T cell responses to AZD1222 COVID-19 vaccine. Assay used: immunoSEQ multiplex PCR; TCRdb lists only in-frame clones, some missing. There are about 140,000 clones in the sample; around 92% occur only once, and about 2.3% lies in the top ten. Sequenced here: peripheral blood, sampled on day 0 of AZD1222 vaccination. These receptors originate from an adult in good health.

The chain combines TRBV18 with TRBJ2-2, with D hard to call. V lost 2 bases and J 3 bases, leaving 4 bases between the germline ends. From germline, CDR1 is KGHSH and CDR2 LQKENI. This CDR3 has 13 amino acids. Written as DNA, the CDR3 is TGTGCCAGCTCACCATCCGACACCGGGGAGCTGTTTTTT. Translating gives CASSPSDTGELFF.

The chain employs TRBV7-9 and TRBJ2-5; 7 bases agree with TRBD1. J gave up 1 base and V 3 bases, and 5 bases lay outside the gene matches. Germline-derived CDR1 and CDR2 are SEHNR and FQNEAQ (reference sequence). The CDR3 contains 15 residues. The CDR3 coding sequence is TGTGCCAGCAGCTTTAATCCAGGGGGCCAAGAGACCCAGTACTTC. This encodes CASSFNPGGQETQYF.

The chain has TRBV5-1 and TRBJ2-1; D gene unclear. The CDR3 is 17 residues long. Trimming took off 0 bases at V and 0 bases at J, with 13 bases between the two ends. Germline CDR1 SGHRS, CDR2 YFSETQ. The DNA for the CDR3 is TGCGCCAGCAGCTTGGGGTCTACGGTGCGCTCCTACAATGAGCAGTTCTTC. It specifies CASSLGSTVRSYNEQFF.